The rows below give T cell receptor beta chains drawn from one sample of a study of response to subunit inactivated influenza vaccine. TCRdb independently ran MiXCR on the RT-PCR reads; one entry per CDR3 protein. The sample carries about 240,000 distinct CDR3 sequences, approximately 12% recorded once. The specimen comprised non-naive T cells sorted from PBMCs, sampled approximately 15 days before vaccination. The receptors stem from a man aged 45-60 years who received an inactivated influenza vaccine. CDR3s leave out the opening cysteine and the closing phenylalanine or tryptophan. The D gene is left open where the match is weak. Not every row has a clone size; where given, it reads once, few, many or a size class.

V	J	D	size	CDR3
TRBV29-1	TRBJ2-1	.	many	SVARQIYNEQF
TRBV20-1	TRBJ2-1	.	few	SAMRDGFLSPNEQF
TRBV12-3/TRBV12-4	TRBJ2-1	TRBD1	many	ASSFSDRGEQF
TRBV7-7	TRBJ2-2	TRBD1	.	ASSLEGTGINPGELF
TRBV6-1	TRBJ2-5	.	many	ASSDGGGTQETQY
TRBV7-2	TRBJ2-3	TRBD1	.	ASSRDRGYRTDTQY
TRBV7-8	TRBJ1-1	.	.	ASSLSFPANTEAF
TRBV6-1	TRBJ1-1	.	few	ASSEGNMNTEAF
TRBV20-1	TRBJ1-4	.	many	SAAGGASEKLF
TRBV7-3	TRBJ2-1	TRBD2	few	ASSPRPLAGASEQF
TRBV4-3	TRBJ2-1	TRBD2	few	ASSQDLWSSGGAIYNEQF
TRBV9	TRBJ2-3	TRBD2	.	ASSVAPGGSRGDTQY
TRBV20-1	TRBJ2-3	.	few	SAPGPAIDTQY
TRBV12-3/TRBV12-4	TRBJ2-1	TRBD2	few	ASTSVAGVRRNEQF
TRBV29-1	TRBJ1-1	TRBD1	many	SVVPGQGTEAF
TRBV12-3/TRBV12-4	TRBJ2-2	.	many	ASSPLRGGGGELF
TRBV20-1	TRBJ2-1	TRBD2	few	SARTGGPDNEQF
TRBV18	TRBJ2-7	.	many	ASSSRAYEQY
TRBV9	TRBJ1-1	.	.	ASSVDPMNTEAF
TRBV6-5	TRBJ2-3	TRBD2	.	ASSYITGGRGDTQY
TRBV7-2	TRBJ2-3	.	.	ASCLTGVGDTQY
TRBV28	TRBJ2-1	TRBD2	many	ASREGGAYNEQF
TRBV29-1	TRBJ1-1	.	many	SAMTVNTEAF
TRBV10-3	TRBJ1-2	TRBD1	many	AINSGGDYGYT
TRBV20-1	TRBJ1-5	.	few	SAHGKGDQPQH
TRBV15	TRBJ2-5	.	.	ATSTPIGETQY
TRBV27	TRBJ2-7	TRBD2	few	ASSFLAGGQEQY
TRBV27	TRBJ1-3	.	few	ASSLSRGVGNTIY
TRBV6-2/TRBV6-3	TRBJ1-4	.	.	ASSGRREKLF
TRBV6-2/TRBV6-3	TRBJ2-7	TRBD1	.	ARHPGGTGYYEQY
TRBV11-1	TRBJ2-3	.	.	ASSPLGRGTDTQY
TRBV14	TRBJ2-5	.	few	ASSFQPGGPETQY
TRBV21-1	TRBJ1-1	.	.	ASSMGSENTEAF
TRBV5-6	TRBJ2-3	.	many	ASSLTGRTDTQY
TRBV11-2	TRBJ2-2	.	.	ASSFVLGADTGELF
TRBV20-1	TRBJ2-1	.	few	SAENPQGGRNEQF
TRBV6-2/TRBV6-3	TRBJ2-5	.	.	ASSSGNDQETQY
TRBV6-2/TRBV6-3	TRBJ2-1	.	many	ASIHSYSYNEQF
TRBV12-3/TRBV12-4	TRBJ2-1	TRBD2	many	ASSPLKAGASNNEQF
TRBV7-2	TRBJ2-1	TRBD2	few	ASSLTSRAGEQF
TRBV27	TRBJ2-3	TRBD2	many	ASSLGISGTTDTQY